This entry concerns a single T cell receptor beta chain. Its antigen is not known. Investigators took RNA and DNA out together from about 19-30 mg of unsorted bulk tissue. Patients were treatment-naive with chronic HBV infection. This CDR3 comprises 13 residues. The V end lost 11 bases, the J end lost 5 bases, and 19 bases lay between the germline ends. Germline CDR1 and CDR2: ENHRY and SYGVKD. Making TCR beta cDNA involved 400 to 600 ng total RNA and a constant-region primer. Researchers made the TCR beta libraries by running three nested multiplex PCR rounds with slightly modified ARM-PCR. PCR rounds one and two used TRBV1-TRBV30 forward primers with a C-beta reverse primer for 10 cycles each. TCRdb processed the multiplex PCR reads anew with MiXCR; each CDR3 protein has one entry. Here the sample spans around 27,000 distinct CDR3 sequences, 78% being singletons. This entry belongs to a study of tumor-infiltrating lymphocytes in primary liver carcinoma. The overall study: T1-T3 N0M0 was the stage of the tumors, which were roughly 4 to 10 cm across.

Study observations and caveats: The 250 largest clones made up significantly more of tumor than blood repertoires (p = 0.039). Merely some 8-24% of top clones spanned all five tumor regions.

The chain recombines TRBV10-3 with TRBJ2-7; no reliable D call. The receptor's source is a man in his forties or fifties with primary liver carcinoma and hepatitis B virus infection. Sequenced input: liver tumor tissue from sampling region 3. Subset meaning: tumor region T3, left-lateral pole. The CDR3 DNA sequence: TGTGCCGCCAGCGAATCTAGGGCGGACGAGCAGTACTTC. This gives the protein CAASESRADEQYF.